This T cell receptor (beta chain) was documented in a study of OX40 agonist ivuxolimab in advanced cancers. Across the study: Administration of intravenous ivuxolimab to patients occurred every 2 weeks at 0.01 to 10 mg/kg. Overall study findings and caveats: Researchers did not establish what antigens the expanded peripheral T cells target. The average count of expanded clones was higher among CD8+ T cells than among CD4+.

Patients who had autoimmune disease history or got systemic immunosuppression were left out. Sequencing was performed with immunoSEQ multiplex PCR; in TCRdb, only in-frame clones are kept and a portion is missing. The table shows around 60,000 clones, with 80% to 95% occurring only once. The count of this clone is one. Its antigen is still unknown. The sequence was collected from an adult with an advanced solid tumor such as melanoma, head and neck, liver or kidney cancer. The specimen comprised CD4+ or CD8+ T cells sorted from blood, sampled in a trial of the OX40 agonist ivuxolimab.

CDR3 nucleotides: TGTGCCAGCAGTTTGACCGGTTCCTACGAGCAGTACTTC. It specifies CASSLTGSYEQYF. J is TRBJ2-7 and V is TRBV27; D uncertain. Germline assignment: CDR1 MNHEY and CDR2 SMNVEV (reference sequence). The CDR3 runs 13 residues. Deletions cut 3 bases from V and 1 base from J, with 7 bases between.